Here is one T cell receptor (beta chain) with its context. This clone was counted at least ten times. It lacks a known antigen. No qualities accompany the bases; no much larger clone lies one base away. The data derive from a study of blood T cell repertoires in COVID-19 (dated by TCRdb to between 2020 and 2021). Study-wide context: Samples from collaborators originated in the United States, Italy and Spain and spanned both the acute and convalescent phases of COVID-19. The prospective study material was composed of cDNA or gDNA derived from T cells, B-cell-depleted T cells, or PBMCs. The dataset comprised deeply sampled blood TCRbeta repertoires from subjects exposed to, actively infected with, or recovered from COVID-19. The repertoires were released in a freely available public database intended as a resource for research on the immune response to SARS-CoV-2. Samples came from the ongoing ImmuneRACE study (first 160 participants) plus 1,254 subjects from 6 global collaborators. The sample metadata nearly always contained a de-identified subject ID, COVID-19 status, age in years and sex. Where HLA class I and class II types were available, the types were taken from metadata supplied by the sample provider, not from assay-based typing.

Including the terminal cysteine and phenylalanine, the CDR3 comprises 15 residues. Just the 45-base CDR3 DNA is kept, in frame starting at base 1. For CDR1 and CDR2, the germline V gene lists SGHRS and YFSETQ. Compared with germline, V lacks 3 bases and J lacks 3 bases; bases without a gene match: 6. Overall study outcomes, separate from this receptor: The quantity of clinical and demographic metadata differed by source and by participant and was supplied without curation.

Whole blood was collected in K2EDTA tubes by collaborating institutions according to the institutions' own protocols. For TCRbeta analysis, collaborators shipped samples in one of three forms: frozen whole blood, isolated PBMCs, or DNA extracted from either of those sample types. The immunoSEQ Assay, a bias-controlled multiplex PCR, was used to amplify TCRbeta CDR3 regions from genomic DNA. The original pipeline was this. The number of nucleated cells in each sample was estimated from the amplification of reference gene primers within the assay. To quantify the absolute abundance of each unique TCRbeta CDR3 rearrangement, sequence reads were collapsed and filtered. For each sample, productive Simpson clonality was calculated as the square root of Simpson's diversity index over productive rearrangements. TCRdb mirrors the immuneACCESS table, restricted to in-frame sequences. Some clones are absent from its copies; in checked studies, under half trace to an unresolved V gene, and the reason for the others is unknown. V and J calls and clone size are copied from that table; D and trimming were computed from the DNA. The sample table records roughly 200,000 clones; more than 75% of these occur just once. Of the sample, approximately 8.6% is held by the ten largest clones.

Recombination connected TRBV5-1 to TRBJ1-1; TRBD1 lines up with 9 middle nucleotides. The sequenced material came from peripheral blood. The sequence was obtained from a woman between 45 and 65 years old with active or convalescent COVID-19. This receptor has the CDR3 CASSSLQGADTEAFF. Read as DNA, the sequence is TGCGCCAGCAGCTCTCTACAGGGGGCGGACACTGAAGCTTTCTTT.